The 11 T cell receptor delta chains given below trace back to one sample, sequenced in a study of γδ T cells in repeated Plasmodium falciparum infection. Bulk repertoires came from Vgamma9/Vdelta2+ or Vdelta2-negative gammadelta T cells flow-sorted from PBMC. TCRdb processed the multiplex PCR reads again with the CATT caller. The table lists about 48,000 delta-chain clones, less than 2% of them singletons. The sample comprised gamma-delta T cells from blood. These receptor sequences come from a pool of human donors (malaria-infected and uninfected, not separated).

This clone showed up many times. The protein TCRdb gives is from a much larger clone and does not agree with this DNA's translation at residue 12, likely a read error; the protein shown here comes from the DNA. The chain links TRDV2 to TRDJ1, with 7 bases fitting TRDD3. Germline CDR1 GEAIGNYY, CDR2 EKD. CDR3 length equals 13 residues. The CDR3, as DNA: TGTGCCTGTGACACCTTACTAGGGGATAAACTCACCTTT. It encodes CACDTLLGDKLTF.

This clone was observed a handful of times. This sequence may be a read error, since a much larger clone differs from it by one base. The chain is built from TRAV14/DV4 and TRDJ1; D possibly corresponds to TRDD3 (5 bases). No J gene is reported in TCRdb; it was inferred here by comparing the DNA with germline. Looked up from germline, CDR1 is TSDPSYG and CDR2 is QGSYDQQN (reference sequence). This CDR3 contains 20 residues. The CDR3 sequence: CAMRDLSELGLGPNTDKLIF. Written as DNA, the CDR3 is TGTGCGATGAGAGACCTCTCCGAGTTGGGTCTGGGCCCAAACACCGATAAACTCATCTTT.

This clone has a handful of counts. This DNA translates differently at residue 4 from the TCRdb protein, which is that of a much larger clone; a read error is likely, and the protein shown is the DNA's own translation. V is TRDV1 and J is TRDJ1; 13 bases agree with TRDD3. As TCRdb names no J gene, one was assigned here on the basis of a DNA match to germline. Germline loops: CDR1 TSWWSYY, CDR2 QGS. CDR3 length: 23 amino acids. The CDR3 DNA reads TGTGCTCTTGAGGAACATAGTCAGCCTTCCTACAAGAACTGGGGGATACGGCCCGATAAACTCATCTTT. It encodes CALEEHSQPSYKNWGIRPDKLIF.

Concerning this clone itself: The mismatch at residue 11 between this DNA's translation and the TCRdb protein of a much larger clone likely reflects a read error; the protein shown is translated from the DNA. The chain links TRAV38-2/DV8 to TRDJ1; 8 positions agree with TRDD3. The CDR3 is 20 amino acids. Looked up from germline, CDR1 is TSESDYY and CDR2 is QEAYKQQN. For the CDR3, the DNA is TGTGCGCCCATGGGGCTCCCGGACTGGGGGGTGTACCTGTACACCGATAAACTCATCTTT. It codes for CAPMGLPDWGVYLYTDKLIF.

For this clone: Translating this DNA gives a protein that differs at residue 7 from the TCRdb one, which belongs to a much larger clone; a read error is likely, and the protein shown is this translation. The V gene is TRDV1, the J gene TRDJ1; 8 nucleotides align to TRDD3. The germline gives CDR1 TSWWSYY, CDR2 QGS. Trimming at V came to 8 bases and at J to 0 bases, leaving 14 bases not matched to a gene. The CDR3 totals 17 residues. The CDR3 coding sequence is TGTGCTCTTAAGAAAGGTGGCTGGGGGAAGTACACCGATAAACTCATCTTT. Translated: CALKKGGWGKYTDKLIF.

The chain carries TRDV1 and TRDJ1; 7 positions match TRDD3. Matching the DNA to germline supplied the J gene, which TCRdb does not give. The CDR3 contains 17 residues. The V and J ends lost 4 bases and 4 bases, in that order; junction bases with no gene match: 15. Looked up from germline, CDR1 is TSWWSYY and CDR2 is QGS. The CDR3 reads CALGALFSFGGHDKLIF. CDR3 DNA: TGTGCTCTTGGGGCCCTCTTCTCTTTTGGGGGACACGATAAACTCATCTTT.

J is TRDJ1 and V is TRDV1; 12 bases agree with TRDD3. The J gene was not available in TCRdb and was assigned here by matching the DNA to germline segments. Trimming removed 0 bases from V and 1 base from J; junction bases left unmatched: 15. Germline CDR1 TSWWSYY, CDR2 QGS. The CDR3 spans 21 residues. CDR3: CALGELGTRLGDTLVTDKLIF. DNA for the CDR3: TGTGCTCTTGGGGAACTGGGAACCCGACTGGGGGATACTTTGGTCACCGATAAACTCATCTTT.

This clone was counted between two and nine times. A far larger clone is off by one base, so a read error is likely. The sample has other DNA sequences that encode this CDR3 too. The V call is TRDV2, the J call TRDJ3; D not certain. TCRdb is silent on the J gene; assignment here came from matching the DNA to germline. There are 18 residues in the CDR3. Germline lookup yields CDR1 GEAIGNYY and CDR2 EKD. With 0 bases removed from V and 5 bases from J, the gap between germline ends came to 16 bases. The CDR3 spells CACDTVTPGARDTRQMFF. In nucleotides, the CDR3 is TGTGCCTGTGACACCGTTACGCCAGGGGCCAGGGACACCCGACAGATGTTTTTC.

This clone appeared a few times. The protein TCRdb lists belongs to a much larger clone and differs from this DNA's translation at residue 3, which points to a read error; the protein shown is made from the DNA. Written as DNA, the CDR3 is TGTGCTCCTGGGGAAATGGGAGATATCGGATATACTGGGGGATTCAACACCGATAAACTCATCTTT. Protein sequence: CAPGEMGDIGYTGGFNTDKLIF. The J gene is TRDJ1, the V gene TRDV1; 10 bases line up with TRDD3. No J gene is reported in TCRdb; it was inferred here by comparing the DNA with germline. The CDR3 is 22 amino acids. Germline loops: CDR1 TSWWSYY, CDR2 QGS.

Turning to this clone: A much bigger clone sits one base away, suggesting this may be a read error. This CDR3 is also generated by other DNA sequences in the sample. Here the V gene is TRDV1, but the J gene went uncalled; TRDD3 is the table's D call and was not checked against the DNA. Germline assignment: CDR1 TSWWSYY and CDR2 QGS. This CDR3 is 24 amino acids long. CDR3: CALGARLPTNKLGDTEVRSDNLIF. CDR3 coding DNA: TGTGCTCTTGGGGCCCGCCTTCCTACCAATAAACTGGGGGATACGGAGGTCAGATCCGATAACCTCATTTTT.

This clone has more than one count but fewer than ten. TCRdb lists the protein of a much larger clone for this DNA, which differs at residue 14, so this is likely a read error; the protein given here is translated from the DNA itself. V is TRDV1 and J is TRDJ1; 10 bases match TRDD3. TCRdb offers no J gene call, so here the DNA was matched to germline to obtain one. This CDR3 is built from 19 residues. The germline V gene encodes CDR1 TSWWSYY and CDR2 QGS. This CDR3 reads CALREPTSFQLGDVDKLIF. In nucleotides, the CDR3 is TGTGCTCTTAGGGAACCTACTTCCTTCCAACTGGGGGATGTCGATAAACTCATCTTT.